Below, one TCR beta chain is given with its context. The antigen remains unidentified. The record originates from a study of post-analysis software for immune sequencing data. Study-wide background: The courses of disease that were included comprised relapsing-remitting, secondary progressive and progressive-relapsing multiple sclerosis.

Every TCR beta cDNA library bore unique molecular identifiers. With about 0.95 to 11 million T cells as the source, a few hundred thousand cDNA molecules resulted. TCRdb used MiXCR to reprocess the PCR reads, holding one entry per CDR3 protein. Among about 770,000 distinct CDR3 sequences listed, around 42% were seen once. Deletions cut 5 bases from V and 3 bases from J, with 8 bases between. The length of the CDR3 is 12 residues. Per the germline V gene, CDR1 is SQVTM and CDR2 is ANQGSEA. Study-level results: Among multiple sclerosis patients, normalized Chao1 diversity was significantly below that of controls. When patients were compared with controls, a handful of TRBV segments were more frequent, TRBV5-6, TRBV5-1 and TRBV20-1 among them. Strong co-clustering by F measure linked samples that shared a preparation batch.

This receptor was identified in a girl between 5 and 17 years old with multiple sclerosis. V is TRBV29-1 and J is TRBJ2-1; D is unclear. The specimen sequenced was blood. The CDR3 DNA is TGCAGCGTTCGGACCAGCTACAATGAGCAGTTCTTC. Translated, it gives CSVRTSYNEQFF.